The 22 T cell receptor beta chains presented below share a single source sample, sequenced in a study of blood T cell repertoires in COVID-19 (dated by TCRdb to 2020 to 2021). Libraries came from the immunoSEQ multiplex PCR assay. In its TCRdb copy, this immuneACCESS table keeps in-frame sequences only and misses some clones. Where compared with another copy, unresolved V genes explain less than half of these, and the others have no known cause. The sample records 200,000 or so clones, 87% of which are singletons. Of the sample, 1.5% to 2% falls within the top ten clones. Sequencing was carried out using peripheral blood. These receptors were taken from a middle-aged man with active or convalescent COVID-19.

This clone occurred once. V gene TRBV29-1 combines with J gene TRBJ1-2; possible D gene TRBD1, 6 bases. Trimming removed 7 bases from V and 8 bases from J, with 23 bases in between. The CDR3 is 14 amino acids. The V gene's germline CDR1 is SQVTM and CDR2 ANQGSEA. CDR3 region: CSAHPGGRGSGYTF. The CDR3 DNA reads as TGCAGCGCCCACCCTGGGGGCAGGGGCAGCGGCTACACCTTC.

This chain uses TRBV2 with TRBJ1-1, with a possible D match to TRBD1 (5 bases). Trimming stripped 2 bases from V and 3 bases from J, with 10 bases between. CDR3 length equals 14 residues. Germline CDR1 SNHLY, CDR2 FYNNEI. CDR3 sequence reads: CASSERGKDTEAFF. The CDR3 DNA reads TGTGCCAGCAGTGAAAGGGGTAAGGACACTGAAGCTTTCTTT.

This clone was counted only a few times. The V gene is TRBV28, the J gene TRBJ1-3, with unresolved D. This CDR3 contains 12 residues. V was shortened by 6 bases and J by 4 bases, with 7 bases between the two germline ends. CDR1 is MDHEN and CDR2 is SYDVKM in the germline V gene. The CDR3 DNA is TGTGCCAGCAGGGCAAGAGGAAACACCATATATTTT. It encodes CASRARGNTIYF. Looking up the rest from reference TRBV28 and TRBJ1-3 gives the full variable domain: DVKVTQSSRYLVKRTGEKVFLECVQDMDHENMFWYRQDPGLGLRLIYFSYDVKMKEKGDIPEGYSVSREKKERFSLILESASTNQTSMYLCASRARGNTIYFGEGSWLTVV.

CDR3 sequence (DNA): TGTGCCACCAGTGACCCGCGCTCTGGAAACACCATATATTTT. Residues: CATSDPRSGNTIYF. The V and J genes are TRBV24-1 and TRBJ1-3, with no clear D. Per the germline V gene, CDR1 is KGHDR and CDR2 is SFDVKD. The ends were cut back, 4 bases at V and 0 bases at J, with 6 bases in the middle. The CDR3 is 14 residues long.

The rearrangement joins TRBV11-2 to TRBJ2-3; D remains ambiguous. CDR1 and CDR2 from the germline V gene are SGHAT and FQNNGV. The CDR3 totals 15 residues. V was pared by 0 bases and J by 2 bases, with 9 bases between. This CDR3 is CASSLESPYTDTQYF. CDR3 in DNA: TGTGCCAGCAGCTTAGAATCCCCTTACACAGATACGCAGTATTTT. The full variable domain, with the rest looked up from reference TRBV11-2 and TRBJ2-3, is EAGVAQSPRYKIIEKRQSVAFWCNPISGHATLYWYQQILGQGPKLLIQFQNNGVVDDSQLPKDRFSAERLKGVDSTLKIQPAKLEDSAVYLCASSLESPYTDTQYFGPGTRLTVL.

A few counts support this clone. The rearrangement uses TRBV3-1 (or the pseudogene TRBV3-2) and TRBJ1-1; 9 nucleotides line up with TRBD1. Germline V gives CDR1 LGHDT, CDR2 YNNKEL (reference sequence). This CDR3 contains 14 residues. V shed 2 bases, J shed 4 bases, and the junction held 2 bases outside the gene matches. This CDR3 reads CASSQRDRATEAFF. The CDR3 coding sequence is TGTGCCAGCAGCCAAAGGGACAGGGCCACTGAAGCTTTCTTT.

The chain joins TRBV15 to TRBJ2-2; 14 bases match TRBD2. CDR1 LNHNV and CDR2 YYDKDF come from the germline V gene (reference sequence). The CDR3 length is 19 residues. The trim removed 0 bases at V and 2 bases at J, leaving 5 bases unmatched. The CDR3 loop reads CATSRDLGLAGENTGELFF. CDR3 nucleotides: TGTGCCACCAGCAGAGATCTGGGACTAGCGGGAGAAAACACCGGGGAGCTGTTTTTT.

This chain uses TRBV5-4 with TRBJ2-7; 9 bases fit TRBD1. The CDR3 is made up of 16 amino acids. Trimming at V came to 0 bases and at J to 2 bases, leaving 6 bases not matched to a gene. The germline V gene encodes CDR1 SGHNT and CDR2 YYREEE (reference sequence). CDR3 sequence (DNA): TGTGCCAGCAGCTTGGTGGGACAGGGCCTTGCCTACGAGCAGTACTTC. The encoded protein is CASSLVGQGLAYEQYF.

This clone was counted once. The rearrangement links TRBV19 to TRBJ2-3; D may be TRBD2 (6 bases). The CDR3 spans 15 residues. Deletions cut 6 bases from V and 2 bases from J, with 15 bases between. The germline gives CDR1 LNHDA, CDR2 SQIVND (reference sequence). In DNA form, the CDR3 reads TGTGCCAGTAGGAAAGCGGGTTCCCCCACAGATACGCAGTATTTT. Protein product: CASRKAGSPTDTQYF.

The chain combines TRBV5-6 with TRBJ1-3, with D uncertain. The V end lost 2 bases, the J end lost 0 bases, and 9 bases lay between the germline ends. The CDR3 consists of 15 residues. Germline lookup yields CDR1 SGHDT and CDR2 YYEEEE. CDR3 sequence reads: CASSFPVNSGNTIYF. CDR3 coding DNA: TGTGCCAGCAGCTTCCCGGTTAACTCTGGAAACACCATATATTTT.

This rearrangement joins TRBV18 to TRBJ2-6; 8 bases agree with TRBD1. V lost 3 bases and J lost 6; bases outside the gene matches: 1. The CDR3 is made up of 14 amino acids. Germline V gene data show CDR1 as KGHSH and CDR2 as LQKENI. The CDR3 nucleotides are TGTGCCAGCTCACCGGACAGGGAGGCCAACGTCCTGACTTTC. Encoded protein: CASSPDREANVLTF.

The rearrangement joins TRBV2 to TRBJ1-1; the D gene is possibly TRBD1 (5 bases). The germline V and J ends were trimmed by 7 bases and 1 base, with 10 bases remaining between them. The CDR3 runs to 13 residues. Per the germline V gene, CDR1 is SNHLY and CDR2 is FYNNEI. CDR3 in DNA: TGTGCCAGCATCATCGACAGGAACACTGAAGCTTTCTTT. It is translated as CASIIDRNTEAFF.

The genes are TRBV27 and TRBJ2-7, with 11 bases fitting TRBD2. The CDR3 runs 15 residues. The germline CDR1 and CDR2 sequences are MNHEY and SMNVEV (reference sequence). J lost 2 bases, V lost 5 bases, and 5 bases had no gene match. For the CDR3, the DNA is TGTGCCAGCAGTCCAATAGCGGGGGGGACCTACGAGCAGTACTTC. Encoded protein: CASSPIAGGTYEQYF.

This clone was detected once. The V and J genes are TRBV5-1 and TRBJ1-4, with 10 bases identical to TRBD1. The CDR3 is 15 amino acids. The V and J ends lost 4 bases and 5 bases, in that order; junction bases with no gene match: 5. CDR1 and CDR2 (germline): SGHRS, YFSETQ. Written as DNA, the CDR3 is TGCGCCAGCAGCCCCTCGGGACAGGGGAATGAAAAACTGTTTTTT. Its protein product is CASSPSGQGNEKLFF. The full variable domain, completed using reference TRBV5-1 and TRBJ1-4, is KAGVTQTPRYLIKTRGQQVTLSCSPISGHRSVSWYQQTPGQGLQFLFEYFSETQRNKGNFPGRFSGRQFSNSRSEMNVSTLELGDSALYLCASSPSGQGNEKLFFGSGTQLSVL.

The chain combines TRBV28 with TRBJ1-1; 7 bases map to TRBD1. V gave up 5 bases and J gave up 3 bases; unmatched junction bases: 9. CDR3 length equals 15 residues. Per the germline V gene, CDR1 is MDHEN and CDR2 is SYDVKM. The CDR3 DNA is TGTGCCAGCAGTCTCCGGGACAGAATTCACACTGAAGCTTTCTTT. Encoded protein: CASSLRDRIHTEAFF.

This clone was observed a single time. The gene calls are TRBV4-2 and TRBJ1-3; D not resolved. The CDR3 totals 14 residues. The V gene's germline CDR1 is LGHNA and CDR2 YNFKEQ. Trimming stripped 2 bases from V and 0 bases from J, with 5 bases between. Here the CDR3 reads CASSQRSSGNTIYF. CDR3 bases: TGTGCCAGCAGCCAACGGAGCTCTGGAAACACCATATATTTT.

This rearrangement joins TRBV19 to TRBJ2-5, with 7 positions matching TRBD1. The germline V gene has CDR1 LNHDA and CDR2 SQIVND (reference sequence). The CDR3 is made up of 15 amino acids. V lost 7 bases to trimming and J lost 5 bases; unmatched junction nucleotides: 13. The CDR3 region is CASTSSRGRGETQYF. For the CDR3, the DNA is TGTGCCAGTACCTCATCCCGGGGCAGGGGGGAGACCCAGTACTTC.

The CDR3 nucleotides read TGTGCCAGCAGACCCGGGACAGGGGATCGAGGCTACACCTTC. As protein: CASRPGTGDRGYTF. The chain couples TRBV6-6 to TRBJ1-2; TRBD1 matches at 10 bases. Unmatched junction bases numbered 9, after V lost 6 bases and J lost 8 bases. This CDR3 has 14 residues. Germline CDR1 and CDR2: MNHNY and SVGAGI (reference sequence).

Here the CDR3 reads CASTLNGRFEKLFF. CDR3 DNA: TGTGCCAGTACCCTAAATGGTCGCTTTGAAAAACTGTTTTTT. This rearrangement joins TRBV19 to TRBJ1-4; no reliable D call. Trimming cost V 7 bases and J 7 bases, with 16 bases left between them. CDR3 size: 14 residues. Germline V CDR1 and CDR2: LNHDA, SQIVND (reference sequence).

This clone was detected a few times. The chain joins TRBV5-1 to TRBJ1-2; 7 positions agree with TRBD1. In germline, CDR1 is SGHRS, CDR2 YFSETQ. With V trimmed by 3 bases and J by 7 bases, 6 bases remained unmatched. CDR3 length: 13 amino acids. The CDR3 DNA is TGCGCCAGCAGCTCCGCACAGGGGATTGGCTACACCTTC. Translation: CASSSAQGIGYTF.

The chain combines TRBV28 with TRBJ1-5; maybe TRBD1 (5 bases). The CDR3 is 14 residues long. The germline V gene encodes CDR1 MDHEN and CDR2 SYDVKM. V was shortened by 6 bases and J by 3 bases, with 12 bases between the two germline ends. The CDR3 sequence: CASSLQVTNQPQHF. DNA for the CDR3: TGTGCCAGCAGCCTACAGGTGACCAATCAGCCCCAGCATTTT.

DNA of the CDR3: TGCGCCAGCAGCCCGGGACTAGCGACAGATACGCAGTATTTT. Its protein is CASSPGLATDTQYF. The chain carries TRBV4-1 and TRBJ2-3, with 10 bases identical to TRBD2. This CDR3 has 14 amino acids. The germline CDR1 and CDR2 sequences are MGHRA and YSYEKL. The J segment lost 3 bases and the V segment lost 4 bases, leaving 1 base of the junction unmatched.